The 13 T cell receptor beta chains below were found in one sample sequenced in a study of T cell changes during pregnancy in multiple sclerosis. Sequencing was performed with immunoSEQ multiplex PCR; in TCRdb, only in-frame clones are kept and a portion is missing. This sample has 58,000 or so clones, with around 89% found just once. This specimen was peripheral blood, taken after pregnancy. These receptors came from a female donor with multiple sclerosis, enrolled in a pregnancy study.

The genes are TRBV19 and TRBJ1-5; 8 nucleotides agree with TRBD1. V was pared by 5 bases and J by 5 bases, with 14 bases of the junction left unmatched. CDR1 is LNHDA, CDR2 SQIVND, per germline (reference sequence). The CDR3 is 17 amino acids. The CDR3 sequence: CASSPGQGRSFYQPQHF. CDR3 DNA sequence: TGTGCCAGTAGTCCAGGACAGGGACGATCCTTCTATCAGCCCCAGCATTTT.

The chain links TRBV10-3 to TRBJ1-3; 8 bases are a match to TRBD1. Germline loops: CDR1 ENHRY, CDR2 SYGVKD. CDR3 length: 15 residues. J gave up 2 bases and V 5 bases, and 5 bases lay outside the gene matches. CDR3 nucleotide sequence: TGTGCCATCAGTCCGTCGACAGGGGCTGGAAACACCATATATTTT. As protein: CAISPSTGAGNTIYF.

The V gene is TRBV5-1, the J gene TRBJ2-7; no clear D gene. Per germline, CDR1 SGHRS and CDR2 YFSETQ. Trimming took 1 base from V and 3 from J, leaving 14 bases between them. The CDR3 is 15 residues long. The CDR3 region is CASSLSPPKNYEQYF. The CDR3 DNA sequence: TGCGCCAGCAGCTTGTCCCCCCCCAAAAACTACGAGCAGTACTTC.

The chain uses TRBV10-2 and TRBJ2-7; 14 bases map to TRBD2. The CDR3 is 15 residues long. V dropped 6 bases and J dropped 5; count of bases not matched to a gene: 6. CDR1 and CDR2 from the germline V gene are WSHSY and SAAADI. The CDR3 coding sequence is TGCGCCAGCAGGCAGACTAGCGGGGGGGGCGACGAGCAGTACTTC. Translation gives CASRQTSGGGDEQYF.

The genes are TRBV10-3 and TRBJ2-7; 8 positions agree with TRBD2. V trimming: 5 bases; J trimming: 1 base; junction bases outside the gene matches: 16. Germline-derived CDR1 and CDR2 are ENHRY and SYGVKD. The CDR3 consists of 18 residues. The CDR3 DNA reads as TGTGCCATCAGTCCAAACGTCGGGGCTAGCGGGCCTTCCTACGAGCAGTACTTC. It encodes CAISPNVGASGPSYEQYF.

CDR3 in DNA: TGTGCCAGCAGACCGCAGGTCAGCTCCTACGAGCAGTACTTC. Residues: CASRPQVSSYEQYF. This chain joins TRBV5-4 and TRBJ2-7; D gene uncertain. CDR1 and CDR2 from the germline V gene are SGHNT and YYREEE (reference sequence). This CDR3 contains 14 residues. Trimming cost V 5 bases and J 0 bases, with 12 bases left between them.

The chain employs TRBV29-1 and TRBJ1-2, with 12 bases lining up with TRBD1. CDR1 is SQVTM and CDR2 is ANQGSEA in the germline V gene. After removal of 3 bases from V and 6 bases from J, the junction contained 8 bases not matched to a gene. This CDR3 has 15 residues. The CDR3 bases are TGCAGCGTTGACGTCGGGACAGGGGGCGGGGATGGCTACACCTTC. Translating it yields CSVDVGTGGGDGYTF. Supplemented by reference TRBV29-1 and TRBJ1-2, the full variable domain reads SAVISQKPSRDICQRGTSLTIQCQVDSQVTMMFWYRQQPGQSLTLIATANQGSEATYESGFVIDKFPISRPNLTFSTLTVSNMSPEDSSIYLCSVDVGTGGGDGYTFGSGTRLTVV.

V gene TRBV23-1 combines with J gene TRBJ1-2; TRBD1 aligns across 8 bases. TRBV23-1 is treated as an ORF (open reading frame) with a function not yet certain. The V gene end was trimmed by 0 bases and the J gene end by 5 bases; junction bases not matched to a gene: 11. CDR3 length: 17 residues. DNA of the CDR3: TGCGCCAGCAGTCAATCAGACGGACAGGGTGGCAATTATGGCTACACCTTC. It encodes CASSQSDGQGGNYGYTF.

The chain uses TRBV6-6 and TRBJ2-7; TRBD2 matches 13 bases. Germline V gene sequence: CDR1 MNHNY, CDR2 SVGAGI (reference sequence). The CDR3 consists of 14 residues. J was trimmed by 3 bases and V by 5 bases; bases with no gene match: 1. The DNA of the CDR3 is TGTGCCAGCAGTAGACTAGCGGGGGGCTACGAGCAGTACTTC. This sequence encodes CASSRLAGGYEQYF.

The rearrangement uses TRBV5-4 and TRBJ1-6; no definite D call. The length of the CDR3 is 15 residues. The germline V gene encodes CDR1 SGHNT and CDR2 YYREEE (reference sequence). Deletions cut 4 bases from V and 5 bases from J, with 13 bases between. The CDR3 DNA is TGTGCCAGCAGCCCGAGCGGCCGGGATAATTCACCCCTCCACTTT. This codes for CASSPSGRDNSPLHF. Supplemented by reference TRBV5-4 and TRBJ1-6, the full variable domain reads ETGVTQSPTHLIKTRGQQVTLRCSSQSGHNTVSWYQQALGQGPQFIFQYYREEENGRGNFPPRFSGLQFPNYSSELNVNALELDDSALYLCASSPSGRDNSPLHFGNGTRLTVT.

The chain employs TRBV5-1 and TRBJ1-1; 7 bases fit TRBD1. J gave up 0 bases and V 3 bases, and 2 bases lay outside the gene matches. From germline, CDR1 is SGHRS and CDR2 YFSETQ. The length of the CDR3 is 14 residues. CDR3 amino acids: CASSSQGLNTEAFF. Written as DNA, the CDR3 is TGCGCCAGCAGCTCACAGGGGTTGAACACTGAAGCTTTCTTT.

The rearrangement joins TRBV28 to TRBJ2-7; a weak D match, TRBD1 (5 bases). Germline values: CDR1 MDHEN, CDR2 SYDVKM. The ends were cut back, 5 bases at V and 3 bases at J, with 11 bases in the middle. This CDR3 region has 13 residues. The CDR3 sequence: CASSILRVYEQYF. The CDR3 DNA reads TGTGCCAGCAGTATACTCAGGGTCTACGAGCAGTACTTC.

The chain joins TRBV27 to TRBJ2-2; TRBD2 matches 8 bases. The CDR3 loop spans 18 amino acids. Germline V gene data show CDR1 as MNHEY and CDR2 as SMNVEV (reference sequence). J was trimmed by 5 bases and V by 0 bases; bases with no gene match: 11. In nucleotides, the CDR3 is TGTGCCAGCAGTTTATCGGTCATCGGGGGGGCTAGTACCGGGGAGCTGTTTTTT. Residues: CASSLSVIGGASTGELFF.